What follows describes a single T cell receptor beta chain. What it binds is not known. Different DNA sequences within this sample yield the same CDR3. Assay: immunoSEQ multiplex PCR; the TCRdb copy retains only in-frame clones and omits some. The sample lists 180,000 or so clones, around 93% occurring once. This CDR3 is built from 11 residues. CDR1 is LNHDA, CDR2 SQIVND, per germline (reference sequence). V was trimmed by 1 base and J by 3 bases, leaving 1 base between them. This sample is part of a study of shared clonotypes between healthy human individuals. Overall study results and limits: Roughly 5% of naive CD4 clonotypes were shared across four donors.

Each sample came from a Caucasian adult donor living in Nashville, Tennessee. The genes are TRBV19 and TRBJ2-7; D is unresolved. This TCR was recovered from a woman between 25 and 40 years old in good health. The source material was naive CD4+ T cells sorted from blood. The subset was: CD45RA+ positively selected. CDR3 protein: CASSIGYEQYF. For the CDR3, the DNA is TGTGCCAGTAGTATAGGCTACGAGCAGTACTTC.